One and the same sample provided the 3 T cell receptor beta chains below, sequenced in a study of CD8 T cells in ankylosing spondylitis. Study results and caveats: Characteristic of ankylosing spondylitis blood, it appeared, was a TCR beta motif comprising roughly eight highly homologous variants.

Their antigens are not known. One entry per CDR3 protein, called by TCRdb with MiXCR from the 5' RACE reads. The repertoire holds 700,000 to 1,000,000 distinct CDR3 sequences, with about 11% as singletons. The sequenced material came from blood, either unsorted or a sorted T cell fraction (not recorded which). These receptors all come from a male donor with ankylosing spondylitis.

Many counts were recorded for this clonotype. Here the CDR3 reads CASSQTDTQYF. The CDR3 DNA is TGTGCCAGCAGCCAGACAGATACGCAGTATTTT. The rearrangement links TRBV3-1 to TRBJ2-3, with D unclear. Trimming shortened V by 3 bases and J by 3 bases, and 1 base separated the two germline ends. This CDR3 is 11 amino acids long. Germline V CDR1 and CDR2: LGHDT, YNNKEL (reference sequence).

This clonotype was counted only a few times. The rearrangement uses TRBV29-1 and TRBJ2-3, with 7 bases identical to TRBD2. The germline gives CDR1 SQVTM, CDR2 ANQGSEA. The CDR3 has 11 residues. The junction had 8 bases not matched to a gene; V was cut back by 6 bases and J by 11 bases. This CDR3 is CSVEPGLKQYF. CDR3 in DNA: TGCAGCGTCGAACCGGGACTAAAGCAGTATTTT.

This clonotype appeared a few times. The chain recombines TRBV6-1 with TRBJ2-5; no clear D. Germline lookup yields CDR1 MNHNS and CDR2 SASEGT. The CDR3 consists of 14 residues. V was cut by 6 bases and J by 0 bases, with 11 bases left in between. The CDR3 nucleotides read TGTGCCAGCAGCCGCTCTGCATACCAAGAGACCCAGTACTTC. Its translation is CASSRSAYQETQYF.